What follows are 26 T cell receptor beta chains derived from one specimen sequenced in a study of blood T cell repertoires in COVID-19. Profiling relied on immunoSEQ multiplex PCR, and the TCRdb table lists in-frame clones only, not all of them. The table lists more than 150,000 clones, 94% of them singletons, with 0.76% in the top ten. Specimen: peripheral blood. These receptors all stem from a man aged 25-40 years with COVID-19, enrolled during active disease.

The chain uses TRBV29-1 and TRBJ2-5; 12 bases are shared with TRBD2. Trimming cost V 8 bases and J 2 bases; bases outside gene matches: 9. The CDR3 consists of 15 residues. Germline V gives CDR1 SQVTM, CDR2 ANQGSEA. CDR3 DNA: TGCAGCCCCTTCGGGCTAGCGGGGGGGCAAGAGACCCAGTACTTC. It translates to CSPFGLAGGQETQYF.

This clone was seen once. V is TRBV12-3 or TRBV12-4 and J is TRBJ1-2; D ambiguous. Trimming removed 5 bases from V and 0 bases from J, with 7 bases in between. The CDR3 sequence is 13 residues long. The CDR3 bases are TGTGCCAGCAGTGGGAGTGCTAACTATGGCTACACCTTC. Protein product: CASSGSANYGYTF.

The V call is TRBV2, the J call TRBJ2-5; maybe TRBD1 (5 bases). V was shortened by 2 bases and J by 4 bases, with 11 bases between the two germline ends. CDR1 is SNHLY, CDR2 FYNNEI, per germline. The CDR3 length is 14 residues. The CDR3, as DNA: TGTGCCAGCAGTGAACAGGGATGGGGAGAGACCCAGTACTTC. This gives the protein CASSEQGWGETQYF.

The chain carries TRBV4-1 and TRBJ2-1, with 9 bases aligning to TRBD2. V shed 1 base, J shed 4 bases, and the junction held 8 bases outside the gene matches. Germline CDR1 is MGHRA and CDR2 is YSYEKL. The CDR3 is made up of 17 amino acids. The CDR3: CASSQGLAESQYNEQFF. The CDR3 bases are TGCGCCAGCAGCCAAGGACTAGCGGAGTCACAATACAATGAGCAGTTCTTC.

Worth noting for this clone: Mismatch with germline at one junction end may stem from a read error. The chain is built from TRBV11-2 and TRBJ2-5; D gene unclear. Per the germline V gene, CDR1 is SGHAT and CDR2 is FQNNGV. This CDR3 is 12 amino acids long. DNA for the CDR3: TGTGCCAGCAGCTTAGACCAGGAGACCCAGTACTTC. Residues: CASSLDQETQYF.

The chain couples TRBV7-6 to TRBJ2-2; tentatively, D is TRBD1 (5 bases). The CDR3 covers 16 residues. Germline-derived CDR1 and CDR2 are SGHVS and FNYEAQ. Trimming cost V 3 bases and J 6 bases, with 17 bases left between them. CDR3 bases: TGTGCCAGCAGCTTGCGTAGGACACAGTCATCCGGGGAGCTGTTTTTT. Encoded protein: CASSLRRTQSSGELFF.

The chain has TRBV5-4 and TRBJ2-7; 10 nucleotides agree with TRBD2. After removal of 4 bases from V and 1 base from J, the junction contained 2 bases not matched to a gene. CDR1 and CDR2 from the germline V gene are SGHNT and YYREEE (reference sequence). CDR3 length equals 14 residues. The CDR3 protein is CASSPGLASYEQYF. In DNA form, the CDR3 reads TGTGCCAGCAGCCCGGGACTAGCGTCCTACGAGCAGTACTTC.

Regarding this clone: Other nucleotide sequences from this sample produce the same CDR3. The DNA of the CDR3 is TGTGCCAGCAGTGGGGACAGCGGCTATGGCTACACCTTC. Translated: CASSGDSGYGYTF. V is TRBV2 and J is TRBJ1-2; 7 positions match TRBD1. The CDR3 is 13 amino acids. The germline gives CDR1 SNHLY, CDR2 FYNNEI. The J segment lost 4 bases and the V segment lost 4 bases, leaving 3 bases of the junction unmatched.

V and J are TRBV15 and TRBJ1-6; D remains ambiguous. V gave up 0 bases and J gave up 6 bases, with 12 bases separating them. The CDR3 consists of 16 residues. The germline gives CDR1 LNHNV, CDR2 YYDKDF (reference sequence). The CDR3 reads CATSRETSPANSPLHF. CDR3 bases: TGTGCCACCAGCAGAGAAACTTCGCCTGCTAATTCACCCCTCCACTTT.

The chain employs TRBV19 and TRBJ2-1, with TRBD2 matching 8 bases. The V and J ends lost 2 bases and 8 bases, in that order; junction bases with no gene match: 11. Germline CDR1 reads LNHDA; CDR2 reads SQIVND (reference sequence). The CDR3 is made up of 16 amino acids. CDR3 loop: CASSIWRTSNSHEQFF. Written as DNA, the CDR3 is TGTGCCAGTAGTATATGGCGGACTAGCAATTCCCATGAGCAGTTCTTC.

The CDR3 coding sequence is TGTGCCAGCTCCCTCGGGTCGGGAAGACAGGGTTCTCGGAATGGCTACACCTTC. It translates to CASSLGSGRQGSRNGYTF. This chain links TRBV18 with TRBJ1-2, with 7 bases identical to TRBD1. The J segment lost 6 bases and the V segment lost 6 bases, leaving 22 bases of the junction unmatched. The germline V gene encodes CDR1 KGHSH and CDR2 LQKENI. The CDR3 has 18 residues.

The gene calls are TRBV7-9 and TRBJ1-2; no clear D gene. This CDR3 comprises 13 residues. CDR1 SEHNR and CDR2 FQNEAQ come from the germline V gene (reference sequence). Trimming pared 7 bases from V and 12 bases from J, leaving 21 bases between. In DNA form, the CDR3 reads TGTGCCAGCACCATAGTCGGAGGTGAAGCTCACACCTTC. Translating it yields CASTIVGGEAHTF.

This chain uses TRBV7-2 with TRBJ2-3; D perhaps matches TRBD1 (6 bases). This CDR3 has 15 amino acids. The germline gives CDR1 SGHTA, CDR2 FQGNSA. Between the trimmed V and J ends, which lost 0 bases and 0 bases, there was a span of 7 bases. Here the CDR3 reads CASSLAGASTDTQYF. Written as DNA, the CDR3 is TGTGCCAGCAGCTTAGCGGGGGCAAGCACAGATACGCAGTATTTT.

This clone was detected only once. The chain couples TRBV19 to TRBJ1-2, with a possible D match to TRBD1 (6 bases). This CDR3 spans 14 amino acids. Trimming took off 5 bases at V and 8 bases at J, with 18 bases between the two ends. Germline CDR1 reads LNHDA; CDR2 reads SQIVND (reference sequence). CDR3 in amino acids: CASSGQGLGRGYTF. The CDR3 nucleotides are TGTGCCAGTAGTGGGCAGGGGTTGGGGCGCGGCTACACCTTC.

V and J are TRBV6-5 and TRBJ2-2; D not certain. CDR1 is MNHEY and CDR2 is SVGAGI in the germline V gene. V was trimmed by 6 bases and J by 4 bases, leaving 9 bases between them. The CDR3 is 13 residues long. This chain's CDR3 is CASSRVATGELFF. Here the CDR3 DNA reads TGTGCCAGCAGCCGGGTTGCCACCGGGGAGCTGTTTTTT.

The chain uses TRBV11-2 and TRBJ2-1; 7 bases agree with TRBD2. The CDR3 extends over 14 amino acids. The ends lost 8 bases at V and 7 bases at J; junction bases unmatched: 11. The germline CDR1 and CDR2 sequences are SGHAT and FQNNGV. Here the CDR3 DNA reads TGTGCCAGCCTGCATCCTAGCGGTATGAATGAGCAGTTCTTC. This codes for CASLHPSGMNEQFF.

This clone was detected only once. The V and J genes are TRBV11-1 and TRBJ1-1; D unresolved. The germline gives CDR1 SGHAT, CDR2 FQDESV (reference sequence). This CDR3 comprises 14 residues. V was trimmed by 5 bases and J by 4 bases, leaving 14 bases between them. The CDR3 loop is CASSLTRRSTEAFF. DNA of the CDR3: TGTGCCAGCAGCCTAACCAGGAGGTCCACTGAAGCTTTCTTT. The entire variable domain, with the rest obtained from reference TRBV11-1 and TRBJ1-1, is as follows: EAEVAQSPRYKITEKSQAVAFWCDPISGHATLYWYRQILGQGPELLVQFQDESVVDDSQLPKDRFSAERLKGVDSTLKIQPAELGDSAMYLCASSLTRRSTEAFFGQGTRLTVV.

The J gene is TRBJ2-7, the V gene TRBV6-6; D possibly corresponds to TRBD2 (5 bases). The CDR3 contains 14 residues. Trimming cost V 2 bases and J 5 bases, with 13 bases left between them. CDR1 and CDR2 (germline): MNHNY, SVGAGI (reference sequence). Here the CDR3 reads CASSYGPPADEQYF. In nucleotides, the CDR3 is TGTGCCAGCAGTTACGGTCCCCCAGCGGACGAGCAGTACTTC.

The CDR3 loop reads CASTPQGKTDTQYF. The DNA for the CDR3 is TGTGCCAGTACCCCACAGGGGAAAACAGATACGCAGTATTTT. The rearrangement uses TRBV19 and TRBJ2-3; 7 nucleotides align to TRBD1. The CDR3 consists of 14 residues. The V gene's germline CDR1 is LNHDA and CDR2 SQIVND (reference sequence). After removal of 7 bases from V and 3 bases from J, the junction contained 7 bases not matched to a gene.

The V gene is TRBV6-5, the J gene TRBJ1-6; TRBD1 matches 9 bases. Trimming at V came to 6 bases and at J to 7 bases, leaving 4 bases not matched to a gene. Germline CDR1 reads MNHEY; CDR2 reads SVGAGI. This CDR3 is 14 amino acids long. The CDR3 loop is CASRGQGENSPLHF. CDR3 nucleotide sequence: TGTGCCAGCAGGGGACAGGGCGAGAATTCACCCCTCCACTTT.

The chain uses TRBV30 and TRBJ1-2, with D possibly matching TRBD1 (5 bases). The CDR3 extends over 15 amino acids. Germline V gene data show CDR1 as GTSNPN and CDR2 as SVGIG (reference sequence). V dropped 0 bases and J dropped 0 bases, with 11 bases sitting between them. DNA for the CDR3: TGTGCCTGGAGTGTAGGAGGGGTAACTAACTATGGCTACACCTTC. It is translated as CAWSVGGVTNYGYTF.

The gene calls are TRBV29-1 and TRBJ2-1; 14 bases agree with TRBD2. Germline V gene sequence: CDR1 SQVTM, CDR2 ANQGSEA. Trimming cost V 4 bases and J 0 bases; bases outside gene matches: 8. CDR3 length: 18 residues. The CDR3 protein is CSVGLGLAGGYSYNEQFF. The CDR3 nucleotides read TGCAGCGTTGGTCTTGGACTAGCGGGGGGCTACTCCTACAATGAGCAGTTCTTC.

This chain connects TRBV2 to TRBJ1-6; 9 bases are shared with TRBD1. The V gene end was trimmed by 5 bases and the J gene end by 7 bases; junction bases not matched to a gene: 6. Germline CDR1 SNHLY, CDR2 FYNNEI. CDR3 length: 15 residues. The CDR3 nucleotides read TGTGCCAGCAGTTTTCCGGGACAGGGAAATTCACCCCTCCACTTT. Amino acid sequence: CASSFPGQGNSPLHF.

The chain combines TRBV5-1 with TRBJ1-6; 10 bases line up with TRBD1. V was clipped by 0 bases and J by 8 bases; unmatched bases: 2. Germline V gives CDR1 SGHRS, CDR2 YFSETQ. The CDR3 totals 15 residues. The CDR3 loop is CASSLEGTGDSPLHF. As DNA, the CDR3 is TGCGCCAGCAGCTTGGAAGGGACAGGGGATTCACCCCTCCACTTT.

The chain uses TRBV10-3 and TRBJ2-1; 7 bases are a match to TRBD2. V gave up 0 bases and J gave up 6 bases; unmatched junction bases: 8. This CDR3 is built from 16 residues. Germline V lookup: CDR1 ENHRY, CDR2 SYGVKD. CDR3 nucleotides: TGTGCCATCAGTGAGTCGGTGGGGGGGGTGCTCAATGAGCAGTTCTTC. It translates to CAISESVGGVLNEQFF.

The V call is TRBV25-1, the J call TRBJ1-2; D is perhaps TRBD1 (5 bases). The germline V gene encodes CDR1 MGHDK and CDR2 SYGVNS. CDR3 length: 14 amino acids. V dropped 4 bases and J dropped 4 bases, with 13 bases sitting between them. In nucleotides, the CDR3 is TGTGCCAGCAGTGGAGTCGGGGGTCTCTATGGCTACACCTTC. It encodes CASSGVGGLYGYTF.